Listed below are T cell receptor beta chains from one sample, sequenced in a study of shared clonotypes between healthy human individuals. Produced via immunoSEQ multiplex PCR; TCRdb's table is partial and in-frame only. The sample yields some 1,600,000 clones, about 98% seen once. Material for sequencing was naive CD4+ T cells sorted from blood. The receptors were sampled from a young man in good health. The CDR3 runs from the conserved cysteine through the conserved F or W. The D gene is left open where the match is weak. Size values are once, few and many counts, or a class for expanded clones, and some rows have none.

clone_size: .; v_call: TRBV6-5; d_call: TRBD2; j_call: TRBJ2-3; cdr3_nt: TGTGCCAGCAGTTCCCGGACTAGCGGGCGCACAGATACGCAGTATTTT; cdr3_aa: CASSSRTSGRTDTQYF
clone_size: .; v_call: TRBV7-9; d_call: .; j_call: TRBJ1-2; cdr3_nt: TGTGCCAGCAGCTTCCCGAAGACAGGCTATGGCTACACCTTC; cdr3_aa: CASSFPKTGYGYTF
clone_size: .; v_call: TRBV5-1; d_call: .; j_call: TRBJ2-3; cdr3_nt: TGCGCCAGCAGCCCTGGCGGGACAGTCCTAGATACGCAGTATTTT; cdr3_aa: CASSPGGTVLDTQYF
clone_size: .; v_call: TRBV29-1; d_call: TRBD2; j_call: TRBJ2-1; cdr3_nt: TGCAGCGTTAGGGGACTAGCACTCAATGAGCAGTTCTTC; cdr3_aa: CSVRGLALNEQFF
clone_size: .; v_call: TRBV5-1; d_call: .; j_call: TRBJ2-4; cdr3_nt: TGCGCCAGCAGCCGGGATACAGCCAAAAACATTCAGTACTTC; cdr3_aa: CASSRDTAKNIQYF
clone_size: once; v_call: TRBV28; d_call: .; j_call: TRBJ1-1; cdr3_nt: TGTGCCAGCAGTTCGGACAGTTACACTGAAGCTTTCTTT; cdr3_aa: CASSSDSYTEAFF
clone_size: once; v_call: TRBV2; d_call: .; j_call: TRBJ1-1; cdr3_nt: TGTGCCAGCAGGCAGGAGGGGGGCACTGAAGCTTTCTTT; cdr3_aa: CASRQEGGTEAFF
clone_size: .; v_call: TRBV19; d_call: TRBD2; j_call: TRBJ2-7; cdr3_nt: TGTGCCAGTAGTGTCTCCGGGACTAGCGTTTCCTACGAGCAGTACTTC; cdr3_aa: CASSVSGTSVSYEQYF
clone_size: .; v_call: TRBV6-6; d_call: TRBD1; j_call: TRBJ1-2; cdr3_nt: TGTGCCAGCGCCTCTACAGGGGAAGGCTATGGCTACACCTTC; cdr3_aa: CASASTGEGYGYTF
clone_size: .; v_call: TRBV28; d_call: .; j_call: TRBJ1-5; cdr3_nt: TGTGCCAGCAGGTGGACAGAACAGCCCCAGCATTTT; cdr3_aa: CASRWTEQPQHF
clone_size: .; v_call: TRBV28; d_call: .; j_call: TRBJ1-2; cdr3_nt: TGTGCCAGCAGTTTATCACTTCATGGCTACACCTTC; cdr3_aa: CASSLSLHGYTF
clone_size: .; v_call: TRBV10-2; d_call: TRBD2; j_call: TRBJ2-1; cdr3_nt: TGCGCCAGCAGTGGACTAGCGGAAAATGAGCAGTTCTTC; cdr3_aa: CASSGLAENEQFF
clone_size: .; v_call: TRBV28; d_call: TRBD1; j_call: TRBJ1-4; cdr3_nt: TGTGCCAGCAGTGCCCCGGGACAGCTAGGCGAAAAACTGTTTTTT; cdr3_aa: CASSAPGQLGEKLFF
clone_size: once; v_call: TRBV9; d_call: .; j_call: TRBJ2-2; cdr3_nt: TGTGCCAGCAGCGTGGGGGGATTACCCGGGGAGCTGTTTTTT; cdr3_aa: CASSVGGLPGELFF
clone_size: .; v_call: TRBV19; d_call: TRBD2; j_call: TRBJ2-3; cdr3_nt: TGTGCCAGTAGTCAAGGCGGGAGGGCCTTAGATACGCAGTATTTT; cdr3_aa: CASSQGGRALDTQYF
clone_size: once; v_call: TRBV5-1; d_call: .; j_call: TRBJ1-4; cdr3_nt: TGCGCCAGCAGCCTCGCGCCGGGACGCCCGAGGGCAACTAATGAAAAACTGTTTTTT; cdr3_aa: CASSLAPGRPRATNEKLFF
clone_size: .; v_call: TRBV28; d_call: TRBD1; j_call: TRBJ2-7; cdr3_nt: TGTGCCAGCAGTTTCACCGACAGGGAAGAAGCCTACGAGCAGTACTTC; cdr3_aa: CASSFTDREEAYEQYF
clone_size: .; v_call: TRBV6-5; d_call: TRBD2; j_call: TRBJ2-7; cdr3_nt: TGTGCCAGCAGTTACTTGACTAGCGCTGAAACCTACGAGCAGTACTTC; cdr3_aa: CASSYLTSAETYEQYF
clone_size: .; v_call: TRBV15; d_call: .; j_call: TRBJ1-3; cdr3_nt: TGTGCCACCAGCAGAGATAAACAGGCGGCCTCGACCATATATTTT; cdr3_aa: CATSRDKQAASTIYF
clone_size: .; v_call: TRBV28; d_call: .; j_call: TRBJ1-2; cdr3_nt: TGTGCCAGCAGTTCCCCGGGATGGCCCTATGGCTACACCTTC; cdr3_aa: CASSSPGWPYGYTF
clone_size: few; v_call: TRBV6-5; d_call: .; j_call: TRBJ2-2; cdr3_nt: TGTGCCAGCAGTTACTCGACCACCGGGGAGCTGTTTTTT; cdr3_aa: CASSYSTTGELFF
clone_size: .; v_call: TRBV15; d_call: .; j_call: TRBJ2-7; cdr3_nt: TGTGCCACCAGCGTGCAGGTTTCCTACGAGCAGTACTTC; cdr3_aa: CATSVQVSYEQYF
clone_size: .; v_call: TRBV7-2; d_call: .; j_call: TRBJ2-7; cdr3_nt: TGTGCCAGCAGCCTGGAACAGCCCTACGAGCAGTACTTC; cdr3_aa: CASSLEQPYEQYF
clone_size: .; v_call: TRBV7-6; d_call: .; j_call: TRBJ2-3; cdr3_nt: TGTGCCAGCAGCACCGGGGCCACAGATACGCAGTATTTT; cdr3_aa: CASSTGATDTQYF
clone_size: .; v_call: TRBV5-1; d_call: .; j_call: TRBJ1-2; cdr3_nt: TGCGCCAGCAGCCTAAACAGGAACTATGGCTACACCTTC; cdr3_aa: CASSLNRNYGYTF
clone_size: .; v_call: TRBV5-1; d_call: .; j_call: TRBJ2-7; cdr3_nt: TGCGCCAGCAGCTTGGTTTTGGCGGGGCCCCCCTACGAGCAGTACTTC; cdr3_aa: CASSLVLAGPPYEQYF
clone_size: once; v_call: TRBV19; d_call: TRBD1; j_call: TRBJ2-1; cdr3_nt: TGTGCCAGTAGTATTTATGGACAGGGACCCGCCAACCGGGGCAATGAGCAGTTCTTC; cdr3_aa: CASSIYGQGPANRGNEQFF
clone_size: .; v_call: TRBV5-4; d_call: TRBD1; j_call: TRBJ2-5; cdr3_nt: TGTGCCAGCAGCTTACTTACAGGGGGAGAGACCCAGTACTTC; cdr3_aa: CASSLLTGGETQYF
clone_size: .; v_call: TRBV5-6; d_call: TRBD2; j_call: TRBJ2-7; cdr3_nt: TGTGCCAGCAGCGAACCGGGACTACCATACGAGCAGTACTTC; cdr3_aa: CASSEPGLPYEQYF
clone_size: .; v_call: TRBV10-1; d_call: .; j_call: TRBJ2-5; cdr3_nt: TGCGCCAGCAGCGGGGTCAACCAAGAGACCCAGTACTTC; cdr3_aa: CASSGVNQETQYF
clone_size: .; v_call: TRBV28; d_call: .; j_call: TRBJ1-1; cdr3_nt: TGTGCCAGCAGTTTACCTCAAACAGGGATGAACACTGAAGCTTTCTTT; cdr3_aa: CASSLPQTGMNTEAFF
clone_size: .; v_call: TRBV27; d_call: .; j_call: TRBJ2-3; cdr3_nt: TGTGCCAGCAGTTTTAGTCCCGCTAGCACAGATACGCAGTATTTT; cdr3_aa: CASSFSPASTDTQYF
clone_size: once; v_call: TRBV21-1; d_call: .; j_call: TRBJ2-3; cdr3_nt: TGTGCCAGCAGCGTTCGGACTAGCGGGAGGTCGGATACGCAGTATTTT; cdr3_aa: CASSVRTSGRSDTQYF
clone_size: .; v_call: TRBV4-2; d_call: .; j_call: TRBJ2-5; cdr3_nt: TGTGCCAGCAGCCAAAATGCAGCCCGGGGGTCACCAGAACAAGAGACCCAGTACTTC; cdr3_aa: CASSQNAARGSPEQETQYF